The subject of this entry is one T cell receptor (beta chain). The sample is drawn from a study of tumor and adjacent non-tumor tissue in lung cancer. This CDR3 comprises 15 residues. V was clipped by 5 bases and J by 5 bases, with 19 bases between them. Germline CDR1 reads SGHVS; CDR2 reads FQNEAQ. A modified ARM-PCR protocol with three rounds of nested PCR amplified TCRbeta. Each CDR3 protein gets one entry after TCRdb re-called the multiplex PCR reads with MiXCR. The table shows 89,000 or so distinct CDR3 sequences, with around three fifths occurring only once. RNA was extracted from bulk tissue without any cell sorting. Between August and November 2014, newly diagnosed, chemotherapy-naive lung cancer patients underwent thoracic surgery in China.

Sequencing used lung tumor tissue. This receptor was taken from a man aged 70-80 years with non-small cell lung cancer. The rearrangement links TRBV7-8 to TRBJ2-7, with D perhaps matching TRBD1 or TRBD2 (5 bases each). This CDR3 is CASSLGEGGANEQYF. The CDR3 DNA follows: TGTGCCAGCAGCCTTGGAGAGGGTGGGGCCAACGAGCAGTACTTC.